This TCR beta chain was recovered during a study of immune characterization of retroperitoneal liposarcoma. Using its own MiXCR run on the PCR reads, TCRdb lists one record per CDR3 protein. In the table there are some 4,200 distinct CDR3 sequences, 30% to 45% of which are singletons. The CDR3 runs 14 residues. The germline gives CDR1 MGHRA, CDR2 YSYEKL. Germline trimming cut 3 bases from V and 5 bases from J; bases unmatched to any gene: 6. This clonotype appeared a few times. The chain uses TRBV4-1 and TRBJ2-5; TRBD1 aligns across 7 bases. Sample: tumor tissue. The sequence was obtained from a male donor with retroperitoneal liposarcoma. In DNA form, the CDR3 reads TGCGCCAGCAGCCAGGGACAGCACCTGGAGACCCAGTACTTC. Amino acids: CASSQGQHLETQYF.